Listed below are T cell receptor beta chains from one sample, sequenced in a study of PD-L1 blockade in urothelial cancer. TCRdb's copy holds only in-frame clones and misses some; the assay was immunoSEQ multiplex PCR. The data show under 50,000 clones, with roughly nine tenths seen just once and 10% to 12% held by the top ten. The sequences come from PBMCs, collected around atezolizumab (anti-PD-L1) treatment. The receptors were gathered from a woman aged 55-70 years with urothelial cancer. Both conserved end residues are part of each CDR3. D genes are given only for firm matches. Clone size appears in some rows only: once, few, many, or a class for an expanded clone.

DNA: TGTGCCAGCAGCTTAGTCACTAGCGGGAGATTAGAGACCCAGTACTTC; CDR3: CASSLVTSGRLETQYF; J: TRBJ2-5; size: .; D: TRBD2; length: 16; V: TRBV7-6
DNA: TGTGCCAGCAGCTTTTCTTCGGATACGCAGTATTTT; CDR3: CASSFSSDTQYF; J: TRBJ2-3; size: .; D: .; length: 12; V: TRBV11-2
DNA: TGTGCCACCAGCAGCCCTGAGGAGGTCCTAACCAATCAGCCCCAGCATTTT; CDR3: CATSSPEEVLTNQPQHF; J: TRBJ1-5; size: .; D: .; length: 17; V: TRBV15
DNA: TGCAGCGTTGCCCACAGGGGCCGTGGCACCGGGGAGCTGTTTTTT; CDR3: CSVAHRGRGTGELFF; J: TRBJ2-2; size: .; D: TRBD1; length: 15; V: TRBV29-1
DNA: TGTGCCAGCAGTGAGAGGGACAGCGTCTTCTCTGGGGCCAACGTCCTGACTTTC; CDR3: CASSERDSVFSGANVLTF; J: TRBJ2-6; size: .; D: TRBD1; length: 18; V: TRBV6-1
DNA: TGCGCCAGCAGCCAAGAAGAGAACAGGCGCGCTGAAGCTTTCTTT; CDR3: CASSQEENRRAEAFF; J: TRBJ1-1; size: .; D: .; length: 15; V: TRBV4-1
DNA: TGTGCCAGCAGCCCGGGGACTAGCGGGATCTACGAGCAGTACTTC; CDR3: CASSPGTSGIYEQYF; J: TRBJ2-7; size: .; D: TRBD2; length: 15; V: TRBV28
DNA: TGTGCCAGCAGTTTGGTCAGCCCGGGAGGCTACACCTTC; CDR3: CASSLVSPGGYTF; J: TRBJ1-2; size: .; D: .; length: 13; V: TRBV28
DNA: TGTGCCAGCAGCGCGATACTAGCGGCTGGACAGTTCTTC; CDR3: CASSAILAAGQFF; J: TRBJ2-1; size: .; D: TRBD2; length: 13; V: TRBV9
DNA: TGTGCCAGTAGTATAGATGCTAGCGGGAACACGAACACCGGGGAGCTGTTTTTT; CDR3: CASSIDASGNTNTGELFF; J: TRBJ2-2; size: .; D: TRBD2; length: 18; V: TRBV19
DNA: TGTGCCAGCGGAAATCCAAGCAGGGGGAGCGGCTACACCTTC; CDR3: CASGNPSRGSGYTF; J: TRBJ1-2; size: once; D: TRBD1; length: 14; V: TRBV7-2
DNA: TGTGCCAGCAGTGATCCCCTCGTAGAGAAAGCCTACTACGAGCAGTACTTC; CDR3: CASSDPLVEKAYYEQYF; J: TRBJ2-7; size: once; D: .; length: 17; V: TRBV2
DNA: TGTGCCAGCAGCTTATTTCAGGGCTACACCTTC; CDR3: CASSLFQGYTF; J: TRBJ1-2; size: .; D: .; length: 11; V: TRBV7-2
DNA: TGTGCCAGCAGTTTCGGTTTCTACGAGCAGTACTTC; CDR3: CASSFGFYEQYF; J: TRBJ2-7; size: .; D: .; length: 12; V: TRBV28
DNA: TGTGCCACCACAGAGACGGGACAGGACTCGAGGCGGGTACTGTTTTTT; CDR3: CATTETGQDSRRVLFF; J: TRBJ1-4; size: .; D: TRBD1; length: 16; V: TRBV15
DNA: TGTGCCAGCAGCTCCGGGACTAGCGGGAGAATGACCTACAATGAGCAGTTCTTC; CDR3: CASSSGTSGRMTYNEQFF; J: TRBJ2-1; size: .; D: TRBD2; length: 18; V: TRBV2
DNA: TGTGCCAGCAGTGGATGGGCAGGGGTGCGCGCCGGGGAGCTGTTTTTT; CDR3: CASSGWAGVRAGELFF; J: TRBJ2-2; size: .; D: .; length: 16; V: TRBV6-1
DNA: TGTGCCAGCAGCTTGGAGGGGAGGAGGGTGAACACTGAAGCTTTCTTT; CDR3: CASSLEGRRVNTEAFF; J: TRBJ1-1; size: .; D: .; length: 16; V: TRBV5-6
DNA: TGTGCCAGCAGCTTAGAGGGACAAACGAACACTGAAGCTTTCTTT; CDR3: CASSLEGQTNTEAFF; J: TRBJ1-1; size: .; D: .; length: 15; V: TRBV7-3
DNA: TGTGCCAGCAGCGACACAGGTTTCTCTGGAAACACCATATATTTT; CDR3: CASSDTGFSGNTIYF; J: TRBJ1-3; size: .; D: .; length: 15; V: TRBV9
DNA: TGCGCCAGCAGCAGACGGACTAGCGGAACGAACACCGGGGAGCTGTTTTTT; CDR3: CASSRRTSGTNTGELFF; J: TRBJ2-2; size: .; D: TRBD2; length: 17; V: TRBV5-1
DNA: TGTGCCAGCAGCTTGGAGTACGACAACACCTATGGCTACACCTTC; CDR3: CASSLEYDNTYGYTF; J: TRBJ1-2; size: .; D: .; length: 15; V: TRBV5-4
DNA: TGTGCCAGCTCACCCGTTAGCGCCAAAGAGACCCAGTACTTC; CDR3: CASSPVSAKETQYF; J: TRBJ2-5; size: .; D: .; length: 14; V: TRBV18
DNA: TGTGCCAGCAGTTTAGGGGAAACCTACAATGAGCAGTTCTTC; CDR3: CASSLGETYNEQFF; J: TRBJ2-1; size: few; D: .; length: 14; V: TRBV6-4
DNA: TGTGCCAGTAGTCCCCGGACTAGCGGGAGTGGGGATGAGCAGTTCTTC; CDR3: CASSPRTSGSGDEQFF; J: TRBJ2-1; size: .; D: TRBD2; length: 16; V: TRBV19
DNA: TGTGCCAGCAGCTACCTGGCAGGAGGGGCCGGTGGCTACACCTTC; CDR3: CASSYLAGGAGGYTF; J: TRBJ1-2; size: .; D: .; length: 15; V: TRBV5-4
DNA: TGTGCCAGCAGTGTTAACGGTATCACAGATACGCAGTATTTT; CDR3: CASSVNGITDTQYF; J: TRBJ2-3; size: .; D: .; length: 14; V: TRBV2
DNA: TGTGCCAGCAGCTTAATCACGGGAGGACCCGGGGAGCTGTTTTTT; CDR3: CASSLITGGPGELFF; J: TRBJ2-2; size: .; D: TRBD2; length: 15; V: TRBV11-2
DNA: TGTGCCAGCCTTCGGACAGATTCCACCCAGTACTTC; CDR3: CASLRTDSTQYF; J: TRBJ2-5; size: .; D: .; length: 12; V: TRBV28
DNA: TGTGCCAGCAGCTCTTCTATGTCCGTCCACGAGCAGTACTTC; CDR3: CASSSSMSVHEQYF; J: TRBJ2-7; size: .; D: .; length: 14; V: TRBV7-9
DNA: TGTGCCAGCAGCCCAGAAGCGACAGGGGACAATCAGCCCCAGCATTTT; CDR3: CASSPEATGDNQPQHF; J: TRBJ1-5; size: .; D: TRBD1; length: 16; V: TRBV7-8
DNA: TGTGCCAGCAGTCGACAGGGCGGGGGCACAGATACGCAGTATTTT; CDR3: CASSRQGGGTDTQYF; J: TRBJ2-3; size: .; D: .; length: 15; V: TRBV6-1
DNA: TGTGCCAGCATTCGAGGCGGGAGGGTGCACGAGCAGTACTTC; CDR3: CASIRGGRVHEQYF; J: TRBJ2-7; size: .; D: TRBD2; length: 14; V: TRBV7-8
DNA: TGTGCCAGCAGCTTCCTCAGCGGGCCCACCGGGGAGCTGTTTTTT; CDR3: CASSFLSGPTGELFF; J: TRBJ2-2; size: .; D: .; length: 15; V: TRBV7-8
DNA: TGTGCCAGCAGCTTAGCGGGTGGCACAGGGGGACTAGAGACCCAGTACTTC; CDR3: CASSLAGGTGGLETQYF; J: TRBJ2-5; size: few; D: TRBD1; length: 17; V: TRBV7-2
DNA: TGTGCCAGCAGTACTAACAGGGGACAAGGGAATGAGCAGTTCTTC; CDR3: CASSTNRGQGNEQFF; J: TRBJ2-1; size: .; D: TRBD1; length: 15; V: TRBV27
DNA: TGTGCCAGCAGTGAATTGGCAGGGAGGGTAGCCAAAAACATTCAGTACTTC; CDR3: CASSELAGRVAKNIQYF; J: TRBJ2-4; size: .; D: TRBD2; length: 17; V: TRBV6-1
DNA: TGTGCCAGTAGTCCTGACAGGGGGCCCACAGATACGCAGTATTTT; CDR3: CASSPDRGPTDTQYF; J: TRBJ2-3; size: .; D: TRBD1; length: 15; V: TRBV19
DNA: TGTGCCAGTAGTCTCCGGACAGGGGGGAACCTTCGCAATCAGCCCCAGCATTTT; CDR3: CASSLRTGGNLRNQPQHF; J: TRBJ1-5; size: .; D: TRBD1; length: 18; V: TRBV19
DNA: TGTGCCAGCCGGGATCATCCCTACGAGCAGTACTTC; CDR3: CASRDHPYEQYF; J: TRBJ2-7; size: .; D: .; length: 12; V: TRBV28
DNA: TGTGCCAGTAGTTTCGGGGTTAATACGCAGTATTTT; CDR3: CASSFGVNTQYF; J: TRBJ2-3; size: .; D: .; length: 12; V: TRBV19
DNA: TGTGCCAGCAGTCTCCTTGAGGGACTAGCGGATACGATGGGTCTCAATGAGCAGTTCTTC; CDR3: CASSLLEGLADTMGLNEQFF; J: TRBJ2-1; size: .; D: TRBD2; length: 20; V: TRBV28
DNA: TGTGCCAGCAGGAAGGGACAGGGTATAACTGAAGCTTTCTTT; CDR3: CASRKGQGITEAFF; J: TRBJ1-1; size: .; D: TRBD1; length: 14; V: TRBV6-1
DNA: TGTGCCAGCACCGAGACAGGGGGCAACACTGAAGCTTTCTTT; CDR3: CASTETGGNTEAFF; J: TRBJ1-1; size: few; D: TRBD1; length: 14; V: TRBV28
DNA: TGTGCCAGCAGTTTTCAGGGGGCGACGGGCTACGAGCAGTACTTC; CDR3: CASSFQGATGYEQYF; J: TRBJ2-7; size: .; D: TRBD1; length: 15; V: TRBV28